The next 27 T cell receptor beta chains were all read from a single sample in a study of T cell responses to AZD1222 COVID-19 vaccine. Measured with immunoSEQ multiplex PCR; TCRdb has only the in-frame clones, and not every one. The data hold around 190,000 clones, with 85% to 90% observed a single time. The sample was peripheral blood, taken on day 0 of AZD1222 vaccination. The receptor source for this set is an adult in good health.

The rearrangement uses TRBV5-1 and TRBJ1-2; D remains unclear. Germline lookup yields CDR1 SGHRS and CDR2 YFSETQ. V gave up 2 bases and J gave up 2 bases, with 7 bases separating them. The CDR3 has 13 residues. The CDR3 region is CASSFEANYGYTF. The CDR3 DNA reads as TGCGCCAGCAGCTTTGAGGCCAACTATGGCTACACCTTC.

The gene calls are TRBV6-6 and TRBJ1-6, with a possible D match to TRBD1 (6 bases). The CDR3 consists of 16 residues. Germline V CDR1 and CDR2: MNHNY, SVGAGI (reference sequence). V dropped 2 bases and J dropped 10 bases, with 18 bases sitting between them. In DNA, the CDR3 is TGTGCCAGCAGTTACCGGTCCCCAGGGGTAGACTCACCCCTCCACTTT. Translated, it gives CASSYRSPGVDSPLHF.

The V gene is TRBV11-3, the J gene TRBJ2-6; 9 nucleotides match TRBD2. The CDR3 extends over 18 amino acids. With V trimmed by 2 bases and J by 0 bases, 5 bases remained unmatched. Germline V gene lookup returns CDR1 SGHNT and CDR2 YENEEA. The CDR3 here is CASSLSLAGTSGANVLTF. The CDR3 DNA is TGTGCCAGCAGCTTATCCCTAGCGGGGACCTCTGGGGCCAACGTCCTGACTTTC.

The chain links TRBV19 to TRBJ1-5; D remains unclear. V dropped 9 bases and J dropped 3 bases, with 12 bases sitting between them. The CDR3 totals 13 residues. Germline assignment: CDR1 LNHDA and CDR2 SQIVND (reference sequence). The CDR3: CASLGRANQPQHF. The CDR3 DNA reads as TGTGCCAGCCTCGGACGGGCCAATCAGCCCCAGCATTTT. The full variable domain, its missing parts supplied by reference TRBV19 and TRBJ1-5, is DGGITQSPKYLFRKEGQNVTLSCEQNLNHDAMYWYRQDPGQGLRLIYYSQIVNDFQKGDIAEGYSVSREKKESFPLTVTSAQKNPTAFYLCASLGRANQPQHFGDGTRLSIL.

V is TRBV6-2 or TRBV6-3 and J is TRBJ1-4; 7 positions match TRBD1. CDR3 length: 14 amino acids. Germline values: CDR1 MNHEY, CDR2 SVGEGT. Trimming at V came to 6 bases and at J to 5 bases, leaving 6 bases not matched to a gene. In DNA form, the CDR3 reads TGTGCCAGCAGCCCTCCGGGACAGAATGAAAAACTGTTTTTT. The encoded protein is CASSPPGQNEKLFF.

The rearrangement joins TRBV3-1 (or the pseudogene TRBV3-2) to TRBJ2-3; D tentatively fits TRBD1 or TRBD2 (5 bases each). The V gene's germline CDR1 is LGHDT and CDR2 YNNKEL (reference sequence). CDR3 length: 17 residues. V lost 0 bases to trimming and J lost 0 bases, with 13 bases between them. In DNA form, the CDR3 reads TGTGCCAGCAGCCAAGACGGGACGCGGGCTAGCACAGATACGCAGTATTTT. This gives the protein CASSQDGTRASTDTQYF.

The rearrangement links TRBV5-4 to TRBJ1-5; TRBD1 is a possible D gene (6 bases). Germline V gene data show CDR1 as SGHNT and CDR2 as YYREEE (reference sequence). Trimming took off 0 bases at V and 4 bases at J, with 11 bases between the two ends. CDR3 length equals 15 residues. The CDR3 nucleotides read TGTGCCAGCAGCTTGGACCAGGGGCCGAATCAGCCCCAGCATTTT. It encodes CASSLDQGPNQPQHF.

CDR3 nucleotide sequence: TGTGCCAGTAGTATCGGTTTCGTAAGTGGGTCGCACTATGGCTACACCTTC. Its translation is CASSIGFVSGSHYGYTF. The gene calls are TRBV19 and TRBJ1-2, with D unresolved. The V end lost 3 bases, the J end lost 3 bases, and 20 bases lay between the germline ends. Germline CDR1 LNHDA, CDR2 SQIVND (reference sequence). This CDR3 has 17 amino acids. Full variable domain (missing parts from reference TRBV19 and TRBJ1-2): DGGITQSPKYLFRKEGQNVTLSCEQNLNHDAMYWYRQDPGQGLRLIYYSQIVNDFQKGDIAEGYSVSREKKESFPLTVTSAQKNPTAFYLCASSIGFVSGSHYGYTFGSGTRLTVV.

The rearrangement links TRBV11-3 to TRBJ2-3; no clear D. This CDR3 contains 14 residues. In germline, CDR1 is SGHNT, CDR2 YENEEA. With 4 bases removed from V and 3 bases from J, the gap between germline ends came to 11 bases. CDR3 DNA sequence: TGTGCCAGCAGCTCCGACCCTCGGACAGATACGCAGTATTTT. Translated, it gives CASSSDPRTDTQYF.

This chain links TRBV7-6 with TRBJ2-2; weak D call: TRBD1 (7 bases). The ends were cut back, 3 bases at V and 7 bases at J, with 12 bases in the middle. CDR3 length: 14 residues. Germline CDR1 and CDR2: SGHVS and FNYEAQ. In nucleotides, the CDR3 is TGTGCCAGCAGCTTCCAGGGGGAGGTCGGGGAGCTGTTTTTT. Amino acids: CASSFQGEVGELFF. The full variable domain, with the rest looked up from reference TRBV7-6 and TRBJ2-2, is GAGVSQSPRYKVTKRGQDVALRCDPISGHVSLYWYRQALGQGPEFLTYFNYEAQQDKSGLPNDRFSAERPEGSISTLTIQRTEQRDSAMYRCASSFQGEVGELFFGEGSRLTVL.

The chain couples TRBV25-1 to TRBJ1-2; D is perhaps TRBD1 (5 bases). The ends were cut back, 1 base at V and 2 bases at J, with 8 bases in the middle. Germline loops: CDR1 MGHDK, CDR2 SYGVNS. The CDR3 is 14 residues long. CDR3 bases: TGTGCCAGCAGTGAATTCGGGGGGAACTATGGCTACACCTTC. Encoded protein: CASSEFGGNYGYTF.

The V call is TRBV7-3, the J call TRBJ1-6; D ambiguous. There are 14 residues in the CDR3. Germline CDR1 reads SGHTA; CDR2 reads FQGTGA. V was pared by 2 bases and J by 9 bases, with 11 bases between. The chain's CDR3 is CASSLGPSGSPLHF. The CDR3 DNA follows: TGTGCCAGCAGCTTAGGTCCGTCAGGTTCACCCCTCCACTTT.

The rearrangement joins TRBV3-1 (or the pseudogene TRBV3-2) to TRBJ2-1; D not resolved. Germline CDR1 reads LGHDT; CDR2 reads YNNKEL (reference sequence). The CDR3 has 17 amino acids. Trimming pared 2 bases from V and 0 bases from J, leaving 14 bases between. The CDR3 spells CASSQFHSTLSYNEQFF. In DNA form, the CDR3 reads TGTGCCAGCAGCCAATTTCATAGCACCCTCTCCTACAATGAGCAGTTCTTC.

In DNA form, the CDR3 reads TGCGCCAGCAGCCAAGGTTGGTTAGCTAGCACAGATACGCAGTATTTT. Its translation: CASSQGWLASTDTQYF. This chain connects TRBV4-1 to TRBJ2-3; unclear D gene. Trimming took off 1 base at V and 0 bases at J, with 11 bases between the two ends. Germline V lookup: CDR1 MGHRA, CDR2 YSYEKL. This CDR3 is built from 16 residues.

The chain combines TRBV6-5 with TRBJ2-7; 7 bases agree with TRBD1. The CDR3 totals 12 residues. Germline V CDR1 and CDR2: MNHEY, SVGAGI. J was trimmed by 2 bases and V by 8 bases; bases with no gene match: 3. The CDR3 region has the DNA TGTGCCAGCTGGCAGGGGGCCTACGAGCAGTACTTC. Its protein is CASWQGAYEQYF.

Notes on this clone: Other nucleotide sequences from this sample produce the same CDR3. CDR3 protein: CASSLYRRSDTQYF. DNA for the CDR3: TGCGCCAGCAGCTTGTATAGGAGGTCGGATACGCAGTATTTT. This chain uses TRBV5-1 with TRBJ2-3, with D maybe TRBD2 (5 bases). Germline-derived CDR1 and CDR2 are SGHRS and YFSETQ. Trimming cost V 1 base and J 6 bases, with 12 bases left between them. CDR3 length: 14 residues.

The gene calls are TRBV21-1 and TRBJ1-2; the table's D gene call, TRBD1, was not cross checked with the DNA. TRBV21-1 is listed as a pseudogene. The CDR3 is 12 residues long. The CDR3 loop is CASTGQLYGYTF. Here the CDR3 DNA reads TGTGCCAGCACTGGGCAGCTCTATGGCTACACCTTC.

The chain combines TRBV6-5 with TRBJ1-2; D gene ambiguous. V shed 3 bases and J shed 1 base, with 12 bases lying between them. CDR1 and CDR2 from the germline V gene are MNHEY and SVGAGI. CDR3 length: 15 residues. CDR3 region: CASSYKSVDNYGYTF. DNA for the CDR3: TGTGCCAGCAGTTATAAGTCTGTAGATAACTATGGCTACACCTTC.

The CDR3 DNA reads TGTGCCAGCAGTGAAGGGCTGGGGTACTCCGAGCAGTACTTC. As protein: CASSEGLGYSEQYF. The rearrangement joins TRBV6-1 to TRBJ2-7; D unclear. The CDR3 is 14 residues long. The germline V gene encodes CDR1 MNHNS and CDR2 SASEGT. The V and J ends lost 1 base and 6 bases respectively, with 13 bases between them.

There are a few counts of this clone. The chain joins TRBV30 to TRBJ1-5; perhaps TRBD1 as D (6 bases). The length of the CDR3 is 15 residues. Looked up from germline, CDR1 is GTSNPN and CDR2 is SVGIG (reference sequence). V gave up 3 bases and J gave up 4 bases, with 16 bases separating them. This CDR3 is CAWRLQGGVNQPQHF. In nucleotides, the CDR3 is TGTGCCTGGAGGCTACAGGGAGGGGTAAATCAGCCCCAGCATTTT.

The chain links TRBV7-9 to TRBJ1-1; 10 nucleotides align to TRBD1. J gave up 6 bases and V 4 bases, and 8 bases lay outside the gene matches. Germline lookup yields CDR1 SEHNR and CDR2 FQNEAQ (reference sequence). The CDR3 consists of 15 residues. The CDR3 region has the DNA TGTGCCAGCAGCTCCGGGACAGGGGCGCCGTCTGAAGCTTTCTTT. Its translation is CASSSGTGAPSEAFF.

This chain joins TRBV4-1 and TRBJ2-3; tentative D call: TRBD2 (5 bases). CDR1 is MGHRA and CDR2 is YSYEKL in the germline V gene. The CDR3 is 15 amino acids. The ends were cut back, 1 base at V and 4 bases at J, with 12 bases in the middle. CDR3 coding DNA: TGCGCCAGCAGCCAAGTGGACTCCTGGGCAGATACGCAGTATTTT. This codes for CASSQVDSWADTQYF.

This clone was recorded only once. This chain connects TRBV25-1 to TRBJ2-5; 7 bases are a match to TRBD2. The germline CDR1 and CDR2 sequences are MGHDK and SYGVNS. The CDR3 extends over 15 amino acids. The junction had 7 bases not matched to a gene; V was cut back by 4 bases and J by 2 bases. This CDR3 is CASSALSGVQETQYF. The CDR3 bases are TGTGCCAGCAGTGCTCTGAGCGGGGTGCAAGAGACCCAGTACTTC.

The CDR3 is CASSLRDRDSPLHF. The CDR3 DNA reads as TGTGCCAGCAGCTTGAGGGACAGGGATTCACCCCTCCACTTT. The chain has TRBV5-4 and TRBJ1-6, with 9 bases that match TRBD1. The V segment lost 1 base and the J segment 8 bases; nucleotides outside the gene matches: 1. The CDR3 is 14 residues long. The germline V gene encodes CDR1 SGHNT and CDR2 YYREEE (reference sequence).

V is TRBV29-1 and J is TRBJ1-5, with 7 bases aligning to TRBD1. V lost 4 bases to trimming and J lost 4 bases; unmatched junction nucleotides: 4. The CDR3 consists of 13 residues. Germline CDR1 reads SQVTM; CDR2 reads ANQGSEA. The CDR3 loop is CSVAGGKNQPQHF. The CDR3 DNA reads TGCAGCGTTGCAGGGGGGAAGAATCAGCCCCAGCATTTT.

The chain couples TRBV11-2 to TRBJ2-1; TRBD2 is a possible D gene (5 bases). Germline CDR1 SGHAT, CDR2 FQNNGV. V was trimmed by 4 bases and J by 4 bases, leaving 17 bases between them. The CDR3 extends over 16 amino acids. The CDR3 coding sequence is TGTGCCAGCAGCTCCCCCTTACCGGACTCTTACAATGAGCAGTTCTTC. This sequence encodes CASSSPLPDSYNEQFF.

The V call is TRBV9, the J call TRBJ1-3; D gene unclear. V dropped 0 bases and J dropped 0 bases, with 13 bases sitting between them. CDR3 length: 17 amino acids. Germline assignment: CDR1 SGDLS and CDR2 YYNGEE. The CDR3 region is CASSVASAGPSGNTIYF. In DNA form, the CDR3 reads TGTGCCAGCAGCGTAGCTTCAGCAGGCCCCTCTGGAAACACCATATATTTT.